A selection of T cell receptor beta chains follows, all from one sample in a study of T cells after yellow fever vaccination. TCRdb reprocessed the 5' RACE reads with MiXCR, giving one entry per CDR3 protein. This table holds around 250,000 distinct CDR3 sequences, roughly 5% found once. The material sequenced was CD4+ T cells sorted from PBMCs, taken on the day of the yellow fever booster vaccination. The receptors come from a man between 18 and 29 years old who received the YFV17D yellow fever vaccine. Each CDR3 is given with its conserved first and last residue. The D gene is left open where the match is weak. Size is stated for part of the rows, as once, few or many counts, or as a class when the clone is expanded.

TRBJ1-5,TRBV3-1,few,-,CASSPWGADNQPQHF,TGTGCCAGCAGCCCCTGGGGGGCAGACAATCAGCCCCAGCATTTT
TRBJ2-3,TRBV5-6,many,TRBD1,CASSSIGQVPYTDTQYF,TGTGCCAGCAGCTCAATTGGACAGGTCCCATACACAGATACGCAGTATTTT
TRBJ2-1,TRBV20-1,-,-,CSARSGGNNEQFF,TGCAGTGCTAGATCGGGGGGCAACAATGAGCAGTTCTTC
TRBJ1-2,TRBV4-3,-,-,CASSQIWAGEDGYTF,TGCGCCAGCAGCCAAATCTGGGCAGGAGAGGATGGCTACACCTTC
TRBJ1-5,TRBV20-1,few,-,CSASRTGYAQPQHF,TGCAGTGCTAGCCGGACGGGTTATGCTCAGCCCCAGCATTTT
TRBJ1-2,TRBV12-3/TRBV12-4,few,TRBD1,CASILTGAYGYTF,TGTGCCAGCATCCTGACAGGGGCGTATGGCTACACCTTC
TRBJ2-5,TRBV4-3,few,TRBD2,CASSQDLGAGARKETQYF,TGCGCCAGCAGCCAAGATCTGGGAGCGGGGGCCCGGAAAGAGACCCAGTACTTC
TRBJ2-6,TRBV4-1,many,-,CASSQEPHRVLTF,TGCGCCAGCAGCCAAGAACCGCACCGGGTCCTGACTTTC
TRBJ2-7,TRBV20-1,-,-,CSCRSDYEQYF,TGCAGTTGTCGGTCGGACTACGAGCAGTACTTC
TRBJ1-1,TRBV18,few,-,CASSPRQAENTEAFF,TGTGCCAGCTCACCTCGACAGGCGGAGAACACTGAAGCTTTCTTT
TRBJ2-1,TRBV5-4,-,TRBD2,CASTRWGGGIPNNEQFF,TGTGCCAGCACCCGGTGGGGGGGGGGGATTCCGAACAATGAGCAGTTCTTC
TRBJ1-2,TRBV9,-,-,CASSASASAYGYTF,TGTGCCAGCAGCGCTAGCGCCAGCGCCTATGGCTACACCTTC
TRBJ2-5,TRBV2,-,TRBD1,CASTGGEGETQYF,TGTGCCAGCACAGGGGGTGAAGGAGAGACCCAGTACTTC
TRBJ2-7,TRBV4-3,many,-,CASSQDHGPYEQYF,TGCGCCAGCAGCCAAGATCACGGCCCCTACGAGCAGTACTTC
TRBJ2-5,TRBV4-2,-,TRBD1,CASSRDLPGTGKETQYF,TGTGCCAGCAGCCGAGACCTGCCCGGGACAGGAAAAGAGACCCAGTACTTC
TRBJ1-1,TRBV7-9,few,-,CASSWGQTEAFF,TGTGCCAGCAGCTGGGGGCAGACTGAAGCTTTCTTT
TRBJ2-2,TRBV7-2,few,TRBD1,CASIKSRTGYTGELFF,TGTGCCAGCATCAAGTCCAGGACAGGGTATACCGGGGAGCTGTTTTTT
TRBJ1-3,TRBV20-1,-,-,CSVNSGNTIYF,TGCAGTGTCAACTCTGGAAACACCATATATTTT
TRBJ2-3,TRBV5-4,few,-,CASSLGTFTDTQYF,TGTGCCAGCAGCTTGGGGACTTTCACAGATACGCAGTATTTT
TRBJ1-5,TRBV5-1,many,-,CASSFPDGPQHF,TGCGCCAGCAGCTTTCCAGATGGGCCCCAGCATTTT
TRBJ2-3,TRBV3-1,many,TRBD2,CASSLLAGGSDTQYF,TGTGCCAGCAGCCTATTAGCGGGGGGTTCAGATACGCAGTATTTT
TRBJ1-2,TRBV28,few,-,CASSPAGNYGYTF,TGTGCCAGCAGCCCGGCGGGAAACTATGGCTACACCTTC
TRBJ2-3,TRBV2,few,-,CASSDFNTQYF,TGTGCCAGCAGTGACTTCAATACGCAGTATTTT
TRBJ2-3,TRBV6-1,-,-,CASSDPPSTDTQYF,TGTGCCAGCAGTGACCCCCCTAGCACAGATACGCAGTATTTT
TRBJ1-4,TRBV7-2,-,TRBD1,CASSRRGQLEGKLFF,TGTGCCAGCAGTAGACGGGGACAGTTGGAGGGAAAACTGTTTTTT
TRBJ2-6,TRBV27,-,-,CASSFKRDGYGANVLTF,TGTGCCAGCAGTTTTAAAAGGGATGGGTATGGGGCCAACGTCCTGACTTTC
TRBJ2-2,TRBV7-2,many,-,CASSPPFGTGELFF,TGTGCCAGCAGCCCCCCCTTTGGCACCGGGGAGCTGTTTTTT
TRBJ1-2,TRBV20-1,many,-,CSAAQGTANYGYTF,TGCAGTGCCGCACAGGGAACGGCTAACTATGGCTACACCTTC
TRBJ1-6,TRBV7-3,few,-,CASSSVAGSSPLHF,TGTGCCAGCAGCTCCGTGGCAGGGAGTTCACCCCTCCACTTT
TRBJ1-1,TRBV5-1,-,TRBD1,CASSLVSQTNPYRGHTEAFF,TGCGCCAGCAGCTTGGTGAGCCAAACAAACCCATACAGGGGGCACACTGAAGCTTTCTTT
TRBJ2-5,TRBV7-2,-,TRBD2,CASSSGGTSGGRRTAQYF,TGTGCCAGCAGCTCAGGGGGGACTAGCGGGGGTCGGAGGACGGCCCAGTACTTC
TRBJ2-3,TRBV5-1,-,-,CASSLDSSFADTQYF,TGCGCCAGCAGCCTCGACAGTAGCTTTGCAGATACGCAGTATTTT
TRBJ2-1,TRBV12-3/TRBV12-4,many,TRBD2,CASRRTSGGAEQFF,TGTGCCAGCAGAAGAACTAGCGGGGGGGCTGAGCAGTTCTTC
TRBJ2-2,TRBV12-5,many,TRBD2,CASGLASGGAGTGELFF,TGTGCTAGTGGTTTGGCTAGCGGGGGGGCTGGCACCGGGGAGCTGTTTTTT
TRBJ2-3,TRBV5-1,many,TRBD1,CASSLAVQGGSDTQYF,TGCGCCAGCAGCTTGGCTGTACAGGGGGGATCAGATACGCAGTATTTT
TRBJ2-5,TRBV18,-,TRBD1,CASSPLSPFGQGPQETQYF,TGTGCCAGCTCACCACTCAGTCCTTTCGGACAGGGGCCCCAAGAGACCCAGTACTTC
TRBJ1-1,TRBV5-6,-,-,CASSSVDRNTEAFF,TGTGCCAGCAGCTCGGTTGACAGGAACACTGAAGCTTTCTTT
TRBJ1-2,TRBV5-6,-,-,CASSFWPPTNYGYTF,TGTGCCAGCAGCTTTTGGCCTCCGACTAACTATGGCTACACCTTC
TRBJ2-5,TRBV7-2,many,TRBD2,CAGASGGQETQYF,TGTGCCGGCGCGAGCGGGGGACAAGAGACCCAGTACTTC
TRBJ2-7,TRBV20-1,-,-,CSAPRLSVFNEQYF,TGCAGTGCTCCCCGATTGTCGGTATTCAACGAGCAGTACTTC
TRBJ1-6,TRBV25-1,-,TRBD1,CARRRGRRSPLHF,TGTGCCAGGAGAAGGGGGCGGAGGTCACCCCTCCACTTT
TRBJ2-5,TRBV27,many,TRBD2,CASSFVWGGETQYF,TGTGCCAGCAGTTTCGTTTGGGGGGGGGAGACCCAGTACTTC
TRBJ1-1,TRBV23-1,-,TRBD1,CASSQSKGQGPTEAFF,TGCGCCAGCAGTCAATCGAAGGGACAGGGCCCCACTGAAGCTTTCTTT
TRBJ2-2,TRBV4-1,many,TRBD2,CASSQGTSPMNTGELFF,TGCGCCAGCAGCCAGGGGACTAGCCCTATGAACACCGGGGAGCTGTTTTTT
TRBJ2-5,TRBV7-7,many,-,CASSPRLGGLETQYF,TGTGCTAGCAGCCCCCGATTAGGCGGATTGGAGACCCAGTACTTC
TRBJ2-7,TRBV29-1,few,-,CSVGRRGEQYF,TGCAGCGTGGGTCGGAGGGGCGAGCAGTACTTC
TRBJ2-2,TRBV4-2,few,TRBD1,CASSQEPRGQVRRFTGELFF,TGTGCCAGCAGCCAAGAACCCCGGGGACAGGTCAGGAGATTTACCGGGGAGCTGTTTTTT
TRBJ2-5,TRBV9,few,-,CASSVATETVQYF,TGTGCCAGCAGCGTAGCTACAGAGACGGTCCAGTACTTC
TRBJ2-1,TRBV11-2,many,-,CASRHWGRHSYNEQFF,TGTGCCAGCAGGCATTGGGGGCGCCACTCCTACAATGAGCAGTTCTTC